The clone carrying this T cell receptor beta chain was detected once. Its antigen is undetermined. The CDR3 extends over 15 amino acids. In germline, CDR1 is MNHNS, CDR2 SASEGT. Trimming at V came to 6 bases and at J to 0 bases, leaving 1 base not matched to a gene. The record originates from a study of graft-versus-host responses after intestinal transplantation. Across the study: Transplants were multivisceral, liver-intestinal, or isolated intestinal. Recipients were all induced with anti-thymocyte globulin, then given tacrolimus and steroids for about three years.

Sequencing was performed with immunoSEQ multiplex PCR; in TCRdb, only in-frame clones are kept and a portion is missing. The data hold 74,000 or so clones, with about 92% observed a single time. Study outcomes and limitations: GvH clones appeared in recipient marrow, some first in ileum or blood. Clonal ratios of graft-versus-host to host-versus-graft in allografts were high for patients exhibiting graft-donor T cell macrochimerism.

This specimen was PBMCs, taken 98 days after intestinal transplantation. This chain links TRBV6-1 with TRBJ2-7; the match to TRBD2 covers 14 bases. This clonotype originated in a human patient who received an intestinal transplant, so some T cells may come from the graft donor. In nucleotides, the CDR3 is TGTGCCAGCAGCGGACTAGCGGGAGGCTCCTACGAGCAGTACTTC. Translation: CASSGLAGGSYEQYF.